These 26 T cell receptor beta chains came from one sample sequenced in a study of shared clonotypes between healthy human individuals. Data came from immunoSEQ multiplex PCR; TCRdb stores just in-frame clones and leaves some out. The sample gives 650,000 to 800,000 clones, 72% of which show up once; more than 1.5% is in the top ten. What was sequenced was memory CD4+ T cells sorted from blood. Subset indicated: CD45RA-negative fraction. These receptors originate from a woman in her twenties or thirties in good health.

The chain carries TRBV30 and TRBJ2-7; D uncertain. The length of the CDR3 is 12 residues. Germline assignment: CDR1 GTSNPN and CDR2 SVGIG (reference sequence). V was clipped by 3 bases and J by 2 bases, with 8 bases between them. The CDR3 DNA is TGTGCCTGGAGCTCCTCTACCTACGAGCAGTACTTC. Translating it yields CAWSSSTYEQYF.

This clone was picked up a small number of times. The rearrangement joins TRBV18 to TRBJ2-2; D is undetermined. The CDR3 is 13 residues long. Germline V gene lookup returns CDR1 KGHSH and CDR2 LQKENI. V lost 3 bases to trimming and J lost 3 bases, with 5 bases between them. The CDR3 DNA follows: TGTGCCAGCTCACCTACATACACCGGGGAGCTGTTTTTT. This sequence encodes CASSPTYTGELFF.

CDR3 residues: CASTSAAADNEQFF. CDR3 in DNA: TGTGCCAGCACCTCCGCCGCGGCAGACAATGAGCAGTTCTTC. The chain couples TRBV28 to TRBJ2-1, with no clear D. Trimming left V 7 bases short and J 5 bases short, with 15 bases between. CDR3 length: 14 amino acids. CDR1 and CDR2 from the germline V gene are MDHEN and SYDVKM.

The J gene is TRBJ2-5, the V gene TRBV29-1, with D maybe TRBD1 (6 bases). Near its end, the DNA agrees better with TRBJ2-7, so the J call may be wrong. This CDR3 contains 12 residues. Germline loops: CDR1 SQVTM, CDR2 ANQGSEA. The CDR3 nucleotides are TGCAGCGTTCTTAGCAGGGGCGGCGAGCAGTACTTC. It translates to CSVLSRGGEQYF.

The chain uses TRBV6-1 and TRBJ1-4; weak D call: TRBD1 (5 bases). This CDR3 contains 14 residues. From germline, CDR1 is MNHNS and CDR2 SASEGT. Trimming pared 2 bases from V and 7 bases from J, leaving 11 bases between. The CDR3, as DNA: TGTGCCAGCAGTGAATCGGGGCTGGGTGAAAAACTGTTTTTT. It codes for CASSESGLGEKLFF.

The V gene is TRBV21-1, the J gene TRBJ2-4. TRBV21-1 is termed a pseudogene. This CDR3 has 17 residues. CDR3 protein: CASNHSLGNVAKNIQYF. CDR3 DNA sequence: TGTGCCAGCAACCACAGCCTTGGGAATGTAGCCAAAAACATTCAGTACTTC.

The J gene is TRBJ2-1, the V gene TRBV11-2, with 9 bases fitting TRBD2. This CDR3 is built from 15 residues. CDR1 and CDR2 (germline): SGHAT, FQNNGV. The J segment lost 11 bases and the V segment lost 5 bases, leaving 13 bases of the junction unmatched. CDR3 coding DNA: TGTGCCAGCAGCCCATACATTTCAGCGGGAGGCCAGCAGTTCTTC. Translating gives CASSPYISAGGQQFF.

The gene calls are TRBV5-8 and TRBJ2-7, with D uncertain. The V and J ends lost 3 bases and 4 bases respectively, with 8 bases between them. The CDR3 runs 12 residues. Looked up from germline, CDR1 is SGHTS and CDR2 is YDEGEE. The CDR3 DNA is TGTGCCAGCAGCTCGAAAAGTTACGAGCAGTACTTC. Amino acid sequence: CASSSKSYEQYF.

The chain links TRBV2 to TRBJ2-5; no firm D call. Trimming shortened V by 4 bases and J by 5 bases, and 17 bases separated the two germline ends. This CDR3 region has 15 residues. Looked up from germline, CDR1 is SNHLY and CDR2 is FYNNEI. The CDR3 region has the DNA TGTGCCAGCAGTGGGAATAGACTTAGGGTTGAGACCCAGTACTTC. It is translated as CASSGNRLRVETQYF.

This sequence joins TRBV18 and TRBJ2-2; the D gene is possibly TRBD2 (6 bases). The CDR3 sequence is 16 residues long. V dropped 3 bases and J dropped 0 bases, with 11 bases sitting between them. Germline V gene lookup returns CDR1 KGHSH and CDR2 LQKENI. This chain's CDR3 is CASSPVAVTNTGELFF. CDR3 nucleotide sequence: TGTGCCAGCTCACCGGTAGCGGTTACGAACACCGGGGAGCTGTTTTTT.

In this sample, this clone turned up once. CDR3 in amino acids: CALYSRAGEKLFF. The CDR3 nucleotides are TGTGCCTTATATAGTCGCGCGGGTGAAAAACTGTTTTTT. This chain joins TRBV30 and TRBJ1-4; no clear D gene. The V end was cut by 7 bases, the J end by 7 bases, with 16 bases between. The CDR3 is 13 residues long. Per the germline V gene, CDR1 is GTSNPN and CDR2 is SVGIG (reference sequence). The whole variable domain, remainder taken from reference TRBV30 and TRBJ1-4, is SQTIHQWPATLVQPVGSPLSLECTVEGTSNPNLYWYRQAAGRGLQLLFYSVGIGQISSEVPQNLSASRPQDRQFILSSKKLLLSDSGFYLCALYSRAGEKLFFGSGTQLSVL.

This sequence joins TRBV5-1 and TRBJ2-7, with 7 bases fitting TRBD2. Germline V lookup: CDR1 SGHRS, CDR2 YFSETQ. The CDR3 spans 14 residues. V shed 5 bases and J 0 bases; nucleotides not matched to a gene: 5. The CDR3 coding sequence is TGCGCCAGCAGGCCTAGCGGATTCTCCTACGAGCAGTACTTC. Translating gives CASRPSGFSYEQYF. The full variable domain, with the rest looked up from reference TRBV5-1 and TRBJ2-7, is KAGVTQTPRYLIKTRGQQVTLSCSPISGHRSVSWYQQTPGQGLQFLFEYFSETQRNKGNFPGRFSGRQFSNSRSEMNVSTLELGDSALYLCASRPSGFSYEQYFGPGTRLTVT.

The V and J genes are TRBV6-5 and TRBJ1-5; no firm D call. Germline V gene sequence: CDR1 MNHEY, CDR2 SVGAGI. The CDR3 runs 15 residues. V was trimmed by 2 bases and J by 5 bases, leaving 13 bases between them. CDR3 region: CASSYPPSRYQPQHF. In DNA form, the CDR3 reads TGTGCCAGCAGTTACCCGCCGAGCCGTTATCAGCCCCAGCATTTT.

The chain couples TRBV28 to TRBJ2-5; D perhaps matches TRBD2 (7 bases). Per germline, CDR1 MDHEN and CDR2 SYDVKM. The V end was cut by 2 bases, the J end by 12 bases, with 25 bases between. This CDR3 spans 16 amino acids. The DNA of the CDR3 is TGTGCCAGCAGTTTAAGGGGGGGCGGAGGAACATCTCGGGAGTACTTC. Protein product: CASSLRGGGGTSREYF.

In regard to this clone: With a much larger clone just one base away, this may be a read error. The identical CDR3 is also encoded by other nucleotide sequences in the sample. This chain links TRBV30 with TRBJ1-1, with D maybe TRBD1 (5 bases). The CDR3 is made up of 13 amino acids. Deletions cut 0 bases from V and 0 bases from J, with 5 bases between. Germline V gene lookup returns CDR1 GTSNPN and CDR2 SVGIG (reference sequence). CDR3 sequence (DNA): TGTGCCTGGAGTGTGGGGGTGAACACTGAAGCTTTCTTT. It specifies CAWSVGVNTEAFF.

As regards this clone: Other nucleotide sequences from this sample produce the same CDR3. V usage is TRBV28 and J usage is TRBJ1-2, with unresolved D. V dropped 2 bases and J dropped 0 bases, with 7 bases sitting between them. Germline V gene sequence: CDR1 MDHEN, CDR2 SYDVKM. This CDR3 contains 14 residues. CDR3 residues: CASSLALPNYGYTF. The CDR3 DNA sequence: TGTGCCAGCAGTTTAGCTTTGCCTAACTATGGCTACACCTTC.

To note about this clone: It may be a read error: a sequence one base away is much more abundant. The chain's CDR3 is CASSFNYGYTF. The DNA for the CDR3 is TGTGCCAGCAGCTTTAACTATGGCTACACCTTC. The chain is built from TRBV7-9 and TRBJ1-2; D gene ambiguous. The CDR3 sequence is 11 residues long. CDR1 SEHNR and CDR2 FQNEAQ come from the germline V gene (reference sequence). With 3 bases removed from V and 1 base from J, the gap between germline ends came to 0 bases.

The V call is TRBV27, the J call TRBJ2-2; D call uncertain. V was clipped by 11 bases and J by 2 bases, with 18 bases between them. From germline, CDR1 is MNHEY and CDR2 SMNVEV (reference sequence). This CDR3 contains 15 residues. CDR3 DNA sequence: TGTGCCCCCGCCAACGGGTACGGTAACACCGGGGAGCTGTTTTTT. Its translation is CAPANGYGNTGELFF.

The chain employs TRBV10-1 and TRBJ2-1; 9 positions agree with TRBD2. This CDR3 is 15 amino acids long. The germline V gene has CDR1 WNHNN and CDR2 SYGVQD (reference sequence). The J segment lost 7 bases and the V segment lost 3 bases, leaving 7 bases of the junction unmatched. The DNA of the CDR3 is TGCGCCAGCAGTGAACTGGTAGCGGGAGCTAATGAGCAGTTCTTC. Protein: CASSELVAGANEQFF.

The rearrangement uses TRBV5-6 and TRBJ2-3, with a weak D call TRBD1 (7 bases). The CDR3 consists of 16 residues. CDR1 is SGHDT, CDR2 YYEEEE, per germline. Between the trimmed V and J ends, which lost 4 bases and 1 base, there was a span of 16 bases. The chain's CDR3 is CASSVRTGGGTDTQYF. CDR3 DNA sequence: TGTGCCAGCAGCGTCCGGACAGGCGGGGGCACAGATACGCAGTATTTT.

The rearrangement links TRBV7-2 to TRBJ2-1, with D perhaps matching TRBD2 (5 bases). CDR3 length equals 15 residues. The germline V and J ends were trimmed by 0 bases and 2 bases, with 8 bases remaining between them. In germline, CDR1 is SGHTA, CDR2 FQGNSA. CDR3 in DNA: TGTGCCAGCAGCTTAGCGGGAGACCCCTACAATGAGCAGTTCTTC. Protein sequence: CASSLAGDPYNEQFF. Based on the CDR3 plus reference TRBV7-2 and TRBJ2-1, the full variable domain is GAGVSQSPSNKVTEKGKDVELRCDPISGHTALYWYRQSLGQGLEFLIYFQGNSAPDKSGLPSDRFSAERTGGSVSTLTIQRTQQEDSAVYLCASSLAGDPYNEQFFGPGTRLTVL.

J is TRBJ2-3 and V is TRBV2; 9 bases match TRBD1. CDR1 is SNHLY and CDR2 is FYNNEI in the germline V gene. This CDR3 has 15 residues. V dropped 6 bases and J dropped 0; count of bases not matched to a gene: 4. In DNA, the CDR3 is TGTGCCAGCAGGGCACAGGGGGCTAGCACAGATACGCAGTATTTT. Amino acid sequence: CASRAQGASTDTQYF.

This CDR3 reads CASSLTRVTEAFF. The CDR3 DNA sequence: TGTGCCAGCAGCCTAACTCGTGTCACTGAAGCTTTCTTT. The rearrangement uses TRBV11-3 and TRBJ1-1; no clear D gene. CDR1 and CDR2 from the germline V gene are SGHNT and YENEEA. Trimming shortened V by 5 bases and J by 4 bases, and 11 bases separated the two germline ends. This CDR3 is built from 13 residues.

The chain is built from TRBV30 and TRBJ2-1, with unresolved D. The CDR3 is 11 amino acids. Germline V gives CDR1 GTSNPN, CDR2 SVGIG (reference sequence). The ends were cut back, 1 base at V and 8 bases at J, with 6 bases in the middle. Here the CDR3 DNA reads TGTGCCTGGAGTGACCGCTATGAGCAGTTCTTC. It codes for CAWSDRYEQFF.

This clone was detected a few times. The J gene is TRBJ2-1, the V gene TRBV6-5; TRBD2 matches 8 bases. The CDR3 is made up of 15 amino acids. Per the germline V gene, CDR1 is MNHEY and CDR2 is SVGAGI. V lost 2 bases, J lost 7 bases, and 7 bases stayed unmatched. CDR3 protein: CASSYGGGRRNEQFF. The CDR3 coding sequence is TGTGCCAGCAGTTACGGGGGCGGGAGGAGGAATGAGCAGTTCTTC.

The V and J genes are TRBV7-3 and TRBJ2-5, with 14 bases matching TRBD2. Germline trimming cut 5 bases from V and 5 bases from J; bases unmatched to any gene: 10. The CDR3 totals 17 residues. Per germline, CDR1 SGHTA and CDR2 FQGTGA. CDR3 nucleotides: TGTGCCAGCAGCGATAAGGGACTAGCGGGAGTGGGGGAGACCCAGTACTTC. Its protein is CASSDKGLAGVGETQYF. Full variable domain (remainder filled in from reference TRBV7-3 and TRBJ2-5): GAGVSQTPSNKVTEKGKYVELRCDPISGHTALYWYRQSLGQGPEFLIYFQGTGAADDSGLPNDRFFAVRPEGSVSTLKIQRTERGDSAVYLCASSDKGLAGVGETQYFGPGTRLLVL.